This T cell receptor (beta chain) was sequenced during a study of radiation and T cells in renal cell carcinoma. Broader study findings: From baseline, blood top tumor clonotypes peaked at 2 weeks post-radiation.

Time point here: blood 4 weeks post-SBRT, at nephrectomy. Treatment noted: 15 Gy SBRT to primary tumor, nephrectomy 4 weeks later. Blood was sampled at baseline, 2 weeks and 4 weeks after SBRT. Clear cell pathology was present in this patient's renal cell carcinoma. Trimming took 6 bases from V and 4 from J, leaving 16 bases between them. CDR3 length: 14 residues. Germline values: CDR1 MNHEY, CDR2 SMNVEV (reference sequence). About this clone: Its antigen is undetermined.

Using immunoSEQ multiplex PCR, the repertoire was profiled, and TCRdb retains in-frame clones only, with some absent. The sample carries fewer than 200,000 clones, roughly 90% recorded once. The sequencing here drew on blood, taken from a patient whose treatment included radiotherapy and nephrectomy. The receptor was isolated from a woman aged 45-60 years with renal cell carcinoma. The chain links TRBV27 to TRBJ2-7, with D possibly being TRBD1 or TRBD2 (5 bases each). CDR3 in amino acids: CASRGPGRGYEQYF. As DNA, the CDR3 is TGTGCCAGCAGGGGGCCGGGGCGAGGGTACGAGCAGTACTTC.